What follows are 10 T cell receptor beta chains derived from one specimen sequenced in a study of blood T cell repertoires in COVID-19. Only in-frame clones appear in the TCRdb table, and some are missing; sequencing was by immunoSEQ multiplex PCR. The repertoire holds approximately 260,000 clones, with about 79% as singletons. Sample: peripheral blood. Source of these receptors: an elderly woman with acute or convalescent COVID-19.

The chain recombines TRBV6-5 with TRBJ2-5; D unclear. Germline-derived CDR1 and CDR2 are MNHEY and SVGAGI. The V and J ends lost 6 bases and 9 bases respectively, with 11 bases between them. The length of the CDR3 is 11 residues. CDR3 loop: CASSLAGSQYF. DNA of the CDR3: TGTGCCAGCAGCCTGGCCGGGTCCCAGTACTTC.

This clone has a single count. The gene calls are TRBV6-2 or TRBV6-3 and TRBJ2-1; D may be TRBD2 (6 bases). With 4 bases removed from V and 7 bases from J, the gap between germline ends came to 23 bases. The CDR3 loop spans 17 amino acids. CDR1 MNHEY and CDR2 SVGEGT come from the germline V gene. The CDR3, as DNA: TGTGCCAGCAGTTGGGGCGAGCCGGGGGTCCTGGGAAATGAGCAGTTCTTC. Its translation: CASSWGEPGVLGNEQFF.

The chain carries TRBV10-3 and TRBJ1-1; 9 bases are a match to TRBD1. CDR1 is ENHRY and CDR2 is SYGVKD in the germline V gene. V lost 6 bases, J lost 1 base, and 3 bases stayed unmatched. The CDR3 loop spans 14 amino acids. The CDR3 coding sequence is TGTGCCATCAGGGACAGGGGAAAGAACACTGAAGCTTTCTTT. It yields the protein CAIRDRGKNTEAFF.

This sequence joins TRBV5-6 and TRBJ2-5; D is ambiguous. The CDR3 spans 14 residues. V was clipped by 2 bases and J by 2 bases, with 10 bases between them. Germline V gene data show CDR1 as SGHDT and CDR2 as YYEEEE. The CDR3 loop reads CASSLYRTQETQYF. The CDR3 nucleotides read TGTGCCAGCAGCTTATACAGAACTCAAGAGACCCAGTACTTC.

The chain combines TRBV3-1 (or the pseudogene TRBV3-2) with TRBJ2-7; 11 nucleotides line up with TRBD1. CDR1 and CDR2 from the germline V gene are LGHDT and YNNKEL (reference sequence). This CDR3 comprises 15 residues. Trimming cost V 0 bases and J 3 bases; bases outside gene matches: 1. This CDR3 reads CASSQDGTGGYEQYF. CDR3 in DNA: TGTGCCAGCAGCCAAGACGGGACAGGGGGCTACGAGCAGTACTTC.

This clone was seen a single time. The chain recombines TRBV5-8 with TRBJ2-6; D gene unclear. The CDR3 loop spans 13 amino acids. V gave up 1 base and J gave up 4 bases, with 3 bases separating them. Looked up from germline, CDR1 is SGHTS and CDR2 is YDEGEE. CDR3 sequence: CASSLSGANVLTF. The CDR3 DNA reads TGTGCCAGCAGCTTGAGCGGGGCCAACGTCCTGACTTTC.

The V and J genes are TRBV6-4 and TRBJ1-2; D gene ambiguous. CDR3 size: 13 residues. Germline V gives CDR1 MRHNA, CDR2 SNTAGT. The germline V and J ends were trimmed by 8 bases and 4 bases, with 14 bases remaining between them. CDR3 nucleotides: TGTGCCAGCCGCCGAGGGCCAAGCTATGGCTACACCTTC. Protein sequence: CASRRGPSYGYTF.

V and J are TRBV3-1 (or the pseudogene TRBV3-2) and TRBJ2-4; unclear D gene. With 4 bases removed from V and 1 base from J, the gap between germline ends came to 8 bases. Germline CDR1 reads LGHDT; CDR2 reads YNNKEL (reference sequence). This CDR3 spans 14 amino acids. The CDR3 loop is CASSPQAAKNIQYF. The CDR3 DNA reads TGTGCCAGCAGCCCCCAGGCGGCCAAAAACATTCAGTACTTC.

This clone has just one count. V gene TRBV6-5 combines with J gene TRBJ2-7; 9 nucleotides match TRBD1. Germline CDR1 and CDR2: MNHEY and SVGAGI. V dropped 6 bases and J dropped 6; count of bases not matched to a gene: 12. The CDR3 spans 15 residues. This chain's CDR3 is CASSRGGQGGGEQYF. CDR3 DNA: TGTGCCAGCAGCCGTGGGGGACAGGGCGGGGGCGAGCAGTACTTC.

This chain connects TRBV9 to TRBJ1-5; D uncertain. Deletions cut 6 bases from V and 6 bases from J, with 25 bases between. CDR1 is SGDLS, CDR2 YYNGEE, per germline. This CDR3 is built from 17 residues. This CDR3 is CASTNRVRSPIRQPQHF. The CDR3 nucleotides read TGTGCCAGCACCAATCGGGTAAGAAGTCCCATTCGTCAGCCCCAGCATTTT.